These T cell receptor beta chains were read from a single sample in a study of blood T cell repertoires in COVID-19. Repertoires were generated with immunoSEQ multiplex PCR, while TCRdb's copy carries only in-frame clones and drops some. The data contain nearly 90,000 clones, approximately 89% of them singletons. Input material: peripheral blood. The receptors stem from a man in his 60s with acute or convalescent COVID-19. The CDR3 runs from the conserved cysteine through the conserved F or W. The D gene is left open where the match is weak. The size field is filled for only some rows; it gives once, few, many or a size class.

d_call,v_call,j_call,clone_size,cdr3_aa,cdr3_nt
TRBD1,TRBV10-3,TRBJ1-1,NA,CATLGQGGTEAFF,TGTGCCACCCTGGGACAGGGCGGCACTGAAGCTTTCTTT
NA,TRBV30,TRBJ1-1,NA,CAWSIQMNTEAFF,TGTGCCTGGAGTATACAGATGAACACTGAAGCTTTCTTT
TRBD1,TRBV27,TRBJ2-7,NA,CASIRQGPPYEQYF,TGTGCCAGCATTAGACAGGGTCCGCCCTACGAGCAGTACTTC
NA,TRBV6-5,TRBJ2-7,NA,CASSTRGYPDEQYF,TGTGCCAGCAGTACCAGGGGTTACCCCGACGAGCAGTACTTC
TRBD1,TRBV7-9,TRBJ2-5,NA,CASSLEGAQETQYF,TGTGCCAGCAGCTTAGAGGGGGCCCAAGAGACCCAGTACTTC
NA,TRBV6-5,TRBJ2-1,NA,CASSYKGDSNEQFF,TGTGCCAGCAGTTACAAGGGGGATTCCAATGAGCAGTTCTTC
NA,TRBV18,TRBJ1-4,NA,CASSPDTATNEKLFF,TGTGCCAGCTCACCAGACACCGCAACTAATGAAAAACTGTTTTTT
NA,TRBV19,TRBJ2-7,NA,CASSITGGPYEQYF,TGTGCCAGTAGTATAACGGGCGGGCCTTACGAGCAGTACTTC
NA,TRBV2,TRBJ2-5,NA,CASRETGTEPRETQYF,TGTGCCAGCAGGGAAACAGGGACCGAACCACGGGAGACCCAGTACTTC
NA,TRBV5-1,TRBJ2-5,NA,CASSGGQFQETQYF,TGCGCCAGCAGCGGAGGACAGTTCCAAGAGACCCAGTACTTC
TRBD1,TRBV5-5,TRBJ2-7,NA,CASSFFETGKNEQYF,TGTGCCAGCAGCTTTTTCGAGACAGGGAAAAACGAGCAGTACTTC
TRBD2,TRBV28,TRBJ2-2,NA,CASSFTGTSGTGELFF,TGTGCCAGCAGTTTCACCGGGACTAGTGGCACCGGGGAGCTGTTTTTT
NA,TRBV28,TRBJ1-5,NA,CASSYHPTELNQPQHF,TGTGCCAGCAGTTACCATCCGACAGAGCTCAATCAGCCCCAGCATTTT
NA,TRBV6-5,TRBJ2-5,once,CASRGPQETQYF,TGTGCCAGTCGAGGGCCTCAAGAGACCCAGTACTTC
NA,TRBV6-5,TRBJ1-5,NA,CASRKQGSNQPQHF,TGTGCCAGCAGGAAACAGGGAAGCAATCAGCCCCAGCATTTT
NA,TRBV10-2,TRBJ2-5,NA,CASSETTGQETQYF,TGCGCCAGCAGTGAGACTACAGGCCAAGAGACCCAGTACTTC
NA,TRBV11-2,TRBJ1-2,NA,CASSLRIRGGDGYTF,TGTGCCAGCAGCTTAAGGATCAGGGGCGGCGATGGCTACACCTTC
NA,TRBV5-6,TRBJ1-2,NA,CASSRGDKTGYTF,TGTGCCAGCAGCCGGGGGGACAAAACTGGCTACACCTTC
TRBD1,TRBV2,TRBJ1-3,once,CASSTKGAGSGNTIYF,TGTGCCAGCAGTACGAAGGGGGCCGGCTCTGGAAACACCATATATTTT
NA,TRBV4-1,TRBJ1-2,NA,CASSQEEVGGRYGYTF,TGCGCCAGCAGCCAAGAGGAGGTGGGTGGACGCTATGGCTACACCTTC
NA,TRBV19,TRBJ1-4,NA,CASSLLWAVNEKLFF,TGTGCCAGTAGTCTCCTGTGGGCCGTTAATGAAAAACTGTTTTTT
NA,TRBV10-1,TRBJ2-1,NA,CASSEEGVRNEQFF,TGCGCCAGCAGTGAAGAAGGGGTGCGGAATGAGCAGTTCTTC
NA,TRBV10-1,TRBJ1-1,NA,CASSDGLRGNTEAFF,TGCGCCAGCAGTGACGGGTTGCGGGGGAACACTGAAGCTTTCTTT
TRBD2,TRBV3-1/TRBV3-2,TRBJ2-7,once,CASSRRRGFLFDEQYF,TGTGCCAGCAGTCGGCGGCGGGGGTTTTTATTTGACGAGCAGTACTTC
NA,TRBV7-9,TRBJ2-7,once,CASSLRGSDEQYF,TGTGCCAGCAGCTTAAGGGGTTCGGACGAGCAGTACTTC
NA,TRBV6-6,TRBJ1-5,NA,CASSYLDRQPQHF,TGTGCCAGCAGTTACTTGGACAGACAGCCCCAGCATTTT
TRBD1,TRBV12-5,TRBJ1-2,NA,CATDRRGLGYTF,TGTGCTACTGACCGAAGGGGGCTAGGCTACACCTTC
NA,TRBV7-9,TRBJ2-2,few,CASSPSNTGELFF,TGTGCCAGCAGCCCCTCGAACACCGGGGAGCTGTTTTTT
TRBD2,TRBV5-1,TRBJ2-3,NA,CASSSSGGQDTQYF,TGCGCCAGCAGCTCTAGCGGGGGGCAAGATACGCAGTATTTT
NA,TRBV30,TRBJ1-2,few,CAWTAGYGYTF,TGTGCCTGGACAGCGGGCTATGGCTACACCTTC
NA,TRBV9,TRBJ2-7,NA,CASSATGHSSYEQYF,TGTGCCAGCAGCGCCACAGGGCATAGCTCCTACGAGCAGTACTTC
TRBD2,TRBV7-2,TRBJ2-7,NA,CASSQLAGVGEQYF,TGTGCCAGCAGCCAACTAGCGGGAGTTGGAGAGCAGTACTTC
NA,TRBV5-4,TRBJ1-2,NA,CASSRGGGNRGYTF,TGTGCCAGCAGCCGGGGAGGGGGGAATCGTGGCTACACCTTC
TRBD2,TRBV10-1,TRBJ2-1,NA,CASSESREAINEQFF,TGCGCCAGCAGTGAGTCCCGGGAGGCGATAAATGAGCAGTTCTTC
NA,TRBV9,TRBJ1-1,NA,CASSAITGLNTEAFF,TGTGCCAGCAGCGCTATAACAGGGCTGAACACTGAAGCTTTCTTT
NA,TRBV9,TRBJ2-2,NA,CASSVGPGTGELFF,TGTGCCAGCAGCGTAGGGCCGGGGACCGGGGAGCTGTTTTTT
NA,TRBV21-1,TRBJ2-5,NA,CASSKGGQQETQYF,TGTGCCAGCAGCAAAGGCGGTCAGCAAGAGACCCAGTACTTC
NA,TRBV2,TRBJ1-4,once,CASQGNEKLFF,TGTGCCAGCCAGGGGAATGAAAAACTGTTTTTT
TRBD2,TRBV11-2,TRBJ2-7,NA,CASSSVAGGSSYEQYF,TGTGCCAGCAGCTCCGTTGCGGGAGGATCCTCCTACGAGCAGTACTTC
NA,TRBV30,TRBJ2-3,NA,CAWSKVGGYTDTQYF,TGTGCCTGGAGTAAAGTTGGCGGGTACACAGATACGCAGTATTTT
NA,TRBV6-5,TRBJ1-4,NA,CASILNEKLFF,TGTGCCAGCATCCTAAATGAAAAACTGTTTTTT
TRBD1,TRBV18,TRBJ2-5,NA,CASSRTGGQETQYF,TGTGCCAGCTCACGCACAGGGGGCCAAGAGACCCAGTACTTC
NA,TRBV5-5,TRBJ1-4,NA,CASSLEGGANEKLFF,TGTGCCAGCAGCTTGGAAGGAGGGGCTAATGAAAAACTGTTTTTT
NA,TRBV6-6,TRBJ1-5,NA,CASRGPGGSGNQPQHF,TGTGCCAGCAGGGGACCCGGGGGTAGTGGCAATCAGCCCCAGCATTTT
NA,TRBV27,TRBJ2-5,NA,CASTSRGVGGRQETQYF,TGTGCCAGCACCTCCAGAGGGGTCGGGGGTCGTCAAGAGACCCAGTACTTC
NA,TRBV21-1,TRBJ2-5,NA,CASSKERGSRGGRETQYF,TGTGCCAGCAGCAAAGAGAGGGGGAGTCGGGGCGGGAGAGAGACCCAGTACTTC
TRBD1,TRBV5-1,TRBJ2-5,NA,CASSLGGVRETQYF,TGCGCCAGCAGCCTAGGGGGCGTTAGGGAGACCCAGTACTTC
NA,TRBV3-1/TRBV3-2,TRBJ2-1,NA,CASSQGRGAGSYNEQFF,TGTGCCAGCAGCCAAGGTCGGGGGGCCGGGTCCTACAATGAGCAGTTCTTC
TRBD1,TRBV5-4,TRBJ2-1,NA,CASSRRAGTGDYNEQFF,TGTGCCAGCAGTCGACGGGCCGGGACAGGGGATTACAATGAGCAGTTCTTC
NA,TRBV21-1,TRBJ2-7,NA,CASSKALGTPSHEQYF,TGTGCCAGCAGCAAAGCGCTCGGGACACCATCTCATGAGCAGTACTTC
NA,TRBV3-1/TRBV3-2,TRBJ1-2,NA,CASSQETGRGSYGYTF,TGTGCCAGCAGCCAAGAAACAGGAAGGGGCTCCTATGGCTACACCTTC
NA,TRBV7-8,TRBJ2-7,once,CASSLVELDPLYEQYF,TGTGCCAGCAGCTTAGTGGAACTAGACCCCTTATACGAGCAGTACTTC
NA,TRBV5-1,TRBJ1-6,NA,CASSLGSIRDSPLHF,TGCGCCAGCAGCTTGGGTAGCATCAGGGATTCACCCCTCCACTTT
TRBD1,TRBV3-1/TRBV3-2,TRBJ1-3,NA,CASRSVWGQGNSGNTIYF,TGTGCCAGCAGGTCGGTATGGGGACAGGGGAACTCTGGAAACACCATATATTTT
NA,TRBV5-1,TRBJ1-2,few,CASSWARAQDGYTF,TGCGCCAGCAGCTGGGCGAGGGCCCAGGATGGCTACACCTTC
TRBD1,TRBV5-4,TRBJ1-1,NA,CASMKRGPTEAFF,TGTGCCAGCATGAAAAGGGGGCCCACTGAAGCTTTCTTT
TRBD1,TRBV4-1,TRBJ1-2,NA,CASSQDRRRGQGYTF,TGCGCCAGCAGCCAAGATCGCCGCAGGGGGCAAGGCTACACCTTC